Presented here are 8 T cell receptor beta chains from one specimen sequenced in a study of blood T cell repertoires in COVID-19. TCRdb's copy holds only in-frame clones and misses some; the assay was immunoSEQ multiplex PCR. The data show 80,000 or so clones, roughly 80% seen once. Sequenced material: peripheral blood. These receptors originate from a woman in her seventies with acute or convalescent COVID-19.

This sequence joins TRBV6-1 and TRBJ2-7; 13 nucleotides agree with TRBD2. Trimming cost V 0 bases and J 2 bases; bases outside gene matches: 10. CDR3 length: 19 amino acids. CDR1 is MNHNS and CDR2 is SASEGT in the germline V gene. CDR3 DNA sequence: TGTGCCAGCAGTGAAGCTGAGCTCGGACTAGCGGGAGTCCCCTACGAGCAGTACTTC. Its protein is CASSEAELGLAGVPYEQYF.

The rearrangement uses TRBV15 and TRBJ2-3, with a possible D match to TRBD1 (6 bases). The germline gives CDR1 LNHNV, CDR2 YYDKDF (reference sequence). The CDR3 is made up of 14 amino acids. V lost 2 bases and J 5 bases, leaving 11 bases between the germline ends. This chain's CDR3 is CATSRQGQGDTQYF. Here the CDR3 DNA reads TGTGCCACCAGCAGACAGGGGCAGGGAGATACGCAGTATTTT.

The rearrangement links TRBV5-1 to TRBJ1-1; tentatively, D is TRBD1 (6 bases). V shed 3 bases and J shed 1 base, with 16 bases lying between them. Germline values: CDR1 SGHRS, CDR2 YFSETQ. This CDR3 comprises 16 residues. The CDR3 nucleotides read TGCGCCAGCAGCTCCGGCGGGGGGCAGGCGAACACTGAAGCTTTCTTT. It translates to CASSSGGGQANTEAFF.

The chain has TRBV12-2 and TRBJ2-5; the DNA was not compared with TRBD2, the D call given in the table. TRBV12-2 is a pseudogene locus. CDR3 length: 18 amino acids. The CDR3 sequence is CASRLAESSGNFQETQYF. The CDR3 coding sequence is TGTGCAAGTCGCTTAGCGGAGTCTAGCGGGAATTTCCAAGAGACCCAGTACTTC.

This clone has more than one count but fewer than ten. The chain couples TRBV19 to TRBJ1-1, with 8 bases aligning to TRBD1. The CDR3 sequence is 14 residues long. Germline trimming cut 5 bases from V and 3 bases from J; bases unmatched to any gene: 5. Germline V CDR1 and CDR2: LNHDA, SQIVND (reference sequence). CDR3 sequence: CASSVQGGYTEAFF. Here the CDR3 DNA reads TGTGCCAGTAGTGTACAGGGGGGGTACACTGAAGCTTTCTTT. Full variable domain (remainder filled in from reference TRBV19 and TRBJ1-1): DGGITQSPKYLFRKEGQNVTLSCEQNLNHDAMYWYRQDPGQGLRLIYYSQIVNDFQKGDIAEGYSVSREKKESFPLTVTSAQKNPTAFYLCASSVQGGYTEAFFGQGTRLTVV.

The chain carries TRBV7-2 and TRBJ1-3, with D possibly TRBD1 on 6 matching bases. CDR1 and CDR2 from the germline V gene are SGHTA and FQGNSA. Trimming took off 6 bases at V and 2 bases at J, with 14 bases between the two ends. This CDR3 contains 15 residues. CDR3 protein: CASSSTGSAGNTIYF. Here the CDR3 DNA reads TGTGCCAGCAGTTCAACAGGGTCTGCTGGAAACACCATATATTTT.

V and J are TRBV7-2 and TRBJ1-2; TRBD1 agrees at 8 bases. The CDR3 is 16 amino acids. Germline V CDR1 and CDR2: SGHTA, FQGNSA. Trimming cost V 3 bases and J 0 bases; bases outside gene matches: 6. CDR3 sequence reads: CASSLTDRATNYGYTF. CDR3 bases: TGTGCCAGCAGCTTGACGGACAGGGCCACTAACTATGGCTACACCTTC. The full variable domain, rest sourced from reference TRBV7-2 and TRBJ1-2, is GAGVSQSPSNKVTEKGKDVELRCDPISGHTALYWYRQSLGQGLEFLIYFQGNSAPDKSGLPSDRFSAERTGGSVSTLTIQRTQQEDSAVYLCASSLTDRATNYGYTFGSGTRLTVV.

This clone is labeled medium-sized. The chain links TRBV13 to TRBJ2-1; the D gene is possibly TRBD2 (5 bases). Germline V lookup: CDR1 PRHDT, CDR2 FYEKMQ (reference sequence). The CDR3 contains 13 residues. The germline V and J ends were trimmed by 4 bases and 6 bases, with 10 bases remaining between them. The CDR3 region is CASSWRGLNEQFF. For the CDR3, the DNA is TGTGCCAGCAGCTGGAGAGGGCTCAATGAGCAGTTCTTC.